These 25 T cell receptor beta chains were all obtained from the same sample, sequenced in a study of human T cells and chemical hapten exposure. TCRdb analysed the RACE reads with MiXCR anew, one entry per CDR3 protein. The sample has roughly 360,000 distinct CDR3 sequences; roughly 5% are singletons. This sample's time point: patch test 1, 2 weeks after DPC sensitization. Treatment: therapeutic diphenylcyclopropenone sensitization with weekly scalp DPC. The sequenced sample was whole blood, obtained in connection with sensitization to the hapten diphenylcyclopropenone (DPC). These receptor sequences come from a woman aged 45-65 years with alopecia areata. Some clones in this sample may be carry-over from other donors' samples.

The sample holds many counts of this clonotype. The chain couples TRBV6-5 to TRBJ1-2; 8 positions agree with TRBD1. This CDR3 has 15 amino acids. V trimming: 4 bases; J trimming: 0 bases; junction bases outside the gene matches: 4. From germline, CDR1 is MNHEY and CDR2 SVGAGI. The CDR3 region is CASSSTGQANYGYTF. DNA for the CDR3: TGTGCCAGCAGTTCCACGGGACAGGCTAACTATGGCTACACCTTC.

The sample holds many counts of this clonotype. The genes are TRBV2 and TRBJ2-3; no clear D gene. Looked up from germline, CDR1 is SNHLY and CDR2 is FYNNEI. Trimming shortened V by 2 bases and J by 0 bases, and 15 bases separated the two germline ends. This CDR3 contains 17 residues. CDR3 sequence reads: CASSETRRTSSTDTQYF. The CDR3 DNA follows: TGTGCCAGCAGTGAAACACGACGGACCTCTAGCACAGATACGCAGTATTTT.

The rearrangement links TRBV27 to TRBJ2-2, with 9 bases aligning to TRBD1. This CDR3 comprises 17 residues. The germline V gene has CDR1 MNHEY and CDR2 SMNVEV (reference sequence). Trimming cost V 7 bases and J 3 bases; bases outside gene matches: 12. The chain's CDR3 is CASTSYRGQLYTGELFF. The CDR3 nucleotides read TGTGCCAGCACTTCCTACAGGGGGCAATTATACACCGGGGAGCTGTTTTTT.

The chain combines TRBV28 with TRBJ1-2, with D perhaps matching TRBD1 (6 bases). Looked up from germline, CDR1 is MDHEN and CDR2 is SYDVKM. V lost 5 bases, J lost 8 bases, and 15 bases lay in between. The CDR3 is 13 residues long. CDR3 DNA: TGTGCCAGCAGTGATAGACAGGATGCAGGCTACACCTTC. It codes for CASSDRQDAGYTF.

This clonotype was seen many times. This rearrangement joins TRBV7-9 to TRBJ2-2; the D is unclear. The V end lost 4 bases, the J end lost 2 bases, and 11 bases lay between the germline ends. Germline V CDR1 and CDR2: SEHNR, FQNEAQ (reference sequence). This CDR3 spans 15 amino acids. CDR3 loop: CASSSPTSNTGELFF. The DNA for the CDR3 is TGTGCCAGCAGCTCCCCTACATCCAACACCGGGGAGCTGTTTTTT.

This clonotype was observed a few times. The gene calls are TRBV10-2 and TRBJ2-5; 10 bases match TRBD2. V was clipped by 7 bases and J by 4 bases; unmatched bases: 9. From germline, CDR1 is WSHSY and CDR2 SAAADI. The CDR3 length is 15 residues. The CDR3 DNA sequence: TGCGCCAGCACTTCCAGCGGGGGGGCCGCAGAGACCCAGTACTTC. Its protein is CASTSSGGAAETQYF.

There are many counts of this clonotype. The chain carries TRBV4-1 and TRBJ1-3; the D is unclear. CDR1 and CDR2 (germline): MGHRA, YSYEKL. Trimming cost V 5 bases and J 0 bases, with 11 bases left between them. The CDR3 extends over 15 amino acids. The CDR3 here is CASSGTPRSGNTIYF. CDR3 sequence (DNA): TGCGCCAGCAGCGGAACACCTCGCTCTGGAAACACCATATATTTT.

The chain recombines TRBV27 with TRBJ1-6; D unresolved. V dropped 8 bases and J dropped 7 bases, with 21 bases sitting between them. Germline V gene lookup returns CDR1 MNHEY and CDR2 SMNVEV (reference sequence). This CDR3 has 16 amino acids. In DNA form, the CDR3 reads TGTGCCAGCTCGGTGGTGGGTCTAAGACTCAATTCACCCCTCCACTTT. Its protein is CASSVVGLRLNSPLHF.

Remarks on this clonotype: This clone may be a read error of a much larger clone one base away. This chain connects TRBV20-1 to TRBJ1-1, with D possibly TRBD1 on 5 matching bases. This CDR3 comprises 13 residues. CDR1 and CDR2 from the germline V gene are DFQATT and SNEGSKA (reference sequence). The germline V and J ends were trimmed by 5 bases and 1 base, with 11 bases remaining between them. Here the CDR3 reads CSAYRRGNTEAFF. The CDR3 DNA reads as TGCAGTGCTTACCGGAGGGGGAACACTGAAGCTTTCTTT.

The rearrangement joins TRBV12-3 or TRBV12-4 to TRBJ1-6, with a weak D call TRBD1 (6 bases). The CDR3 is 19 amino acids. V was pared by 2 bases and J by 4 bases, with 21 bases between. The chain's CDR3 is CASSLQGNPRRFYNSPLHF. The CDR3 coding sequence is TGTGCCAGCAGTTTACAGGGGAATCCCAGGCGATTTTATAATTCACCCCTCCACTTT.

This clonotype was counted many times. J is TRBJ2-5 and V is TRBV29-1, with D tentatively TRBD1 or TRBD2 (6 bases each). The CDR3 runs 11 residues. Between the trimmed V and J ends, which lost 7 bases and 1 base, there was a span of 7 bases. CDR1 is SQVTM, CDR2 ANQGSEA, per germline. CDR3 DNA sequence: TGCAGCGGGGGGGCCCAAGAGACCCAGTACTTC. This codes for CSGGAQETQYF.

The chain joins TRBV7-2 to TRBJ2-3; D remains ambiguous. The CDR3 extends over 15 amino acids. Trimming cost V 5 bases and J 4 bases, with 16 bases left between them. Per the germline V gene, CDR1 is SGHTA and CDR2 is FQGNSA. The CDR3 protein is CASSQDAQRADTQYF. Here the CDR3 DNA reads TGTGCCAGCAGCCAGGATGCCCAGCGTGCAGATACGCAGTATTTT.

This clonotype showed up many times. The genes are TRBV7-2 and TRBJ2-7, with TRBD2 as a possible D gene (6 bases). V dropped 3 bases and J dropped 7 bases, with 13 bases sitting between them. CDR3 length equals 13 residues. Germline V gives CDR1 SGHTA, CDR2 FQGNSA. CDR3 nucleotide sequence: TGTGCCAGCAGCTTCCCCGGTGGAGGGGAGCAGTACTTC. Translation gives CASSFPGGGEQYF.

The chain couples TRBV20-1 to TRBJ2-3; no clear D gene. The CDR3 runs to 11 residues. The germline V gene encodes CDR1 DFQATT and CDR2 SNEGSKA (reference sequence). The germline V and J ends were trimmed by 4 bases and 5 bases, with 7 bases remaining between them. Here the CDR3 DNA reads TGCAGTGCTACCTTAGAAGATACGCAGTATTTT. Its protein product is CSATLEDTQYF.

This clonotype was detected ten times or more. The V call is TRBV6-5, the J call TRBJ2-5, with D hard to call. The V end lost 8 bases, the J end lost 4 bases, and 5 bases lay between the germline ends. The CDR3 spans 10 residues. Germline V gives CDR1 MNHEY, CDR2 SVGAGI. CDR3 in DNA: TGTGCCAGCGAATCAGAGACCCAGTACTTC. Its translation is CASESETQYF.

In its sample, this clonotype was seen a few times. The chain joins TRBV5-4 to TRBJ2-7; perhaps TRBD2 as D (6 bases). The CDR3 covers 13 residues. V was pared by 4 bases and J by 2 bases, with 10 bases between. Germline V lookup: CDR1 SGHNT, CDR2 YYREEE (reference sequence). The CDR3 region has the DNA TGTGCCAGCAGCCACGGGAGTACCTACGAGCAGTACTTC. It yields the protein CASSHGSTYEQYF.

This clonotype was observed at least ten times. This chain joins TRBV7-8 and TRBJ2-3, with TRBD2 matching 9 bases. Germline V CDR1 and CDR2: SGHVS, FQNEAQ. The ends lost 2 bases at V and 1 base at J; junction bases unmatched: 10. This CDR3 contains 18 residues. In DNA form, the CDR3 reads TGTGCCAGCAGCTTAAGGTCTGTCGTAGCGGGAGGCACAGATACGCAGTATTTT. Amino acid sequence: CASSLRSVVAGGTDTQYF.

This clonotype was picked up a small number of times. V and J are TRBV7-9 and TRBJ2-7; a weak D match, TRBD2 (6 bases). Between the trimmed V and J ends, which lost 7 bases and 6 bases, there was a span of 19 bases. This CDR3 is 14 amino acids long. Germline values: CDR1 SEHNR, CDR2 FQNEAQ (reference sequence). CDR3: CASTRAGYTSEQYF. CDR3 sequence (DNA): TGTGCCAGCACCAGGGCGGGGTATACCAGCGAGCAGTACTTC.

The chain links TRBV6-5 to TRBJ1-5; TRBD1 is a possible D gene (5 bases). The germline gives CDR1 MNHEY, CDR2 SVGAGI. This CDR3 has 15 amino acids. V lost 6 bases and J 3 bases, leaving 15 bases between the germline ends. CDR3 sequence reads: CASSLSGTPNQPQHF. In DNA, the CDR3 is TGTGCCAGCAGCTTATCCGGGACCCCCAATCAGCCCCAGCATTTT.

This chain uses TRBV6-2 or TRBV6-3 with TRBJ2-2; D is perhaps TRBD1 (6 bases). This CDR3 spans 18 amino acids. Germline CDR1 and CDR2: MNHEY and SVGEGT. The V end was cut by 2 bases, the J end by 2 bases, with 18 bases between. The CDR3 sequence is CASSYPIPRTANTGELFF. The DNA for the CDR3 is TGTGCCAGCAGTTACCCGATCCCGCGGACAGCTAACACCGGGGAGCTGTTTTTT.

This clonotype was seen at least ten times. This rearrangement joins TRBV20-1 to TRBJ1-4; possible D gene TRBD1, 5 bases. CDR3 size: 14 residues. V was shortened by 6 bases and J by 0 bases, with 11 bases between the two germline ends. The germline V gene encodes CDR1 DFQATT and CDR2 SNEGSKA (reference sequence). The CDR3: CSARDGATNEKLFF. DNA of the CDR3: TGCAGTGCGCGGGACGGCGCAACTAATGAAAAACTGTTTTTT.

This clonotype was detected ten times or more. The rearrangement links TRBV5-1 to TRBJ1-2; TRBD1 might be the D (6 bases). The germline V gene encodes CDR1 SGHRS and CDR2 YFSETQ. CDR3 length: 14 residues. The ends were cut back, 4 bases at V and 7 bases at J, with 17 bases in the middle. For the CDR3, the DNA is TGCGCCAGCAGCGCGACAGGATACTCGCTTGGCTACACCTTC. Translating gives CASSATGYSLGYTF.

At least ten counts were recorded for this clonotype. The genes are TRBV29-1 and TRBJ2-5; D possibly matches TRBD1 or TRBD2 (5 bases each). V lost 6 bases, J lost 1 base, and 12 bases lay in between. The CDR3 runs to 13 residues. Germline assignment: CDR1 SQVTM and CDR2 ANQGSEA. The CDR3 DNA sequence: TGCAGCGTGCCACTAGGGGTCCAAGAGACCCAGTACTTC. It translates to CSVPLGVQETQYF.

This clonotype was counted between two and nine times. The genes are TRBV4-3 and TRBJ1-6, with D unclear. V was cut by 0 bases and J by 9 bases, with 12 bases left in between. This CDR3 is built from 15 residues. CDR1 is LGHNA and CDR2 is YSLEER in the germline V gene. The chain's CDR3 is CASSQDGGRASPLHF. The DNA for the CDR3 is TGCGCCAGCAGCCAAGATGGAGGGAGAGCTTCACCCCTCCACTTT.

V is TRBV6-4 and J is TRBJ2-3; no clear D gene. The CDR3 has 13 residues. Per the germline V gene, CDR1 is MRHNA and CDR2 is SNTAGT. Trimming took 4 bases from V and 9 from J, leaving 14 bases between them. CDR3 in DNA: TGTGCCAGCAGTGCAAGAACCCTCGGGACGCAGTATTTT. It specifies CASSARTLGTQYF.